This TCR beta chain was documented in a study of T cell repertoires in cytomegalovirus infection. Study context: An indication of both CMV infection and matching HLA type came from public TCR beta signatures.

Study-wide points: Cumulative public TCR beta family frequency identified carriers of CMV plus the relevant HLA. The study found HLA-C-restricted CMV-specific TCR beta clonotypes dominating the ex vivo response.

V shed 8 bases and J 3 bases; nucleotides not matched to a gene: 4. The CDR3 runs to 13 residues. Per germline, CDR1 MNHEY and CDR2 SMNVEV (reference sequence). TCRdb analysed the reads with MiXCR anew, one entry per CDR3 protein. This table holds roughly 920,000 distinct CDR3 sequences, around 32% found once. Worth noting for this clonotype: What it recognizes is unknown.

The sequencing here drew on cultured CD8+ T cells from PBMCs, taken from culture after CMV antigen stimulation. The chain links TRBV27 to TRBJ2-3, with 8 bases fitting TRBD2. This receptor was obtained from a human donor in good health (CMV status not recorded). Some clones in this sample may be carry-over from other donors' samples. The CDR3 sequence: CASQSGGTDTQYF. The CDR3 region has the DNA TGTGCCAGCCAAAGCGGGGGAACAGATACGCAGTATTTT.